This TCR beta chain is drawn from a study of early T cells in non-severe SARS-CoV-2 infection. Study at large: Sequencing targeted bulk RNA from unsorted whole blood, leaving chains unpaired.

Molecules of cDNA were individually given unique molecular identifiers that were attached to them. TCRdb called the 5' RACE reads again in MiXCR, with one record for every CDR3 protein. The sample contains about 23,000 distinct CDR3 sequences, 3.5% to 5% of which appear only once. The germline V gene has CDR1 SGHTA and CDR2 FQGNSA. J was trimmed by 5 bases and V by 5 bases; bases with no gene match: 6. The CDR3 is 14 amino acids. Whole-study findings and limits: Database matching using VDJdb favored anti-spike CD8 responses, with private and CD4 specificities left missing.

This clonotype was observed a handful of times. Its antigen is not identified. The chain uses TRBV7-2 and TRBJ1-1; 9 bases are a match to TRBD1. The sequenced sample was whole blood. The receptor's source is an adult who was a healthcare worker with PCR-confirmed SARS-CoV-2 infection or an uninfected control (not recorded which). The CDR3 DNA sequence: TGTGCCAGCAGCCGGAACAGGGGGCGGACTGAAGCTTTCTTT. Its translation: CASSRNRGRTEAFF.